A selection of T cell receptor beta chains follows, all from one sample in a study of blood T cell repertoires in COVID-19. TCRdb's table, derived via immunoSEQ multiplex PCR, lists solely in-frame clones and lacks some. The data contain about 73,000 clones, under 90% of them singletons. Material: peripheral blood. The receptors stem from a woman aged 60-75 years with acute or convalescent COVID-19. Both conserved end residues are part of each CDR3. D genes are given only for firm matches. For some rows the clone size is stated as once, few or many, or as a class when expanded; others skip it.

clone_size j_call d_call v_call cdr3_nt cdr3_aa
. TRBJ2-1 . TRBV5-1 TGCGCCAGCAGCCAGGAGGAGTTAAGCTCCTACAATGAGCAGTTCTTC CASSQEELSSYNEQFF
. TRBJ2-7 . TRBV30 TGTGCCTGGAGTGTAGGAGCAACCTACTTC CAWSVGATYF
. TRBJ1-1 TRBD1 TRBV6-5 TGTGCCGGGAATCGAGACAGGGACACTGAAGCTTTCTTT CAGNRDRDTEAFF
. TRBJ2-1 . TRBV12-5 TGTGCTAGTGGCCTCGACAGCTACAATGAGCAGTTCTTC CASGLDSYNEQFF
. TRBJ2-1 TRBD2 TRBV5-6 TGTGCCAGCAGCTTCGCACTAGCGGGAGGCCAGTTCTACAATGAGCAGTTCTTC CASSFALAGGQFYNEQFF
once TRBJ1-5 . TRBV7-6 TGTGCCAGCAGCCCAGGGCGGGGGTATCAGCCCCAGCATTTT CASSPGRGYQPQHF
. TRBJ1-6 . TRBV11-2 TGTGCCAGCAGCTCCAATGGAGGGGTACGGTCACCCCTCCACTTT CASSSNGGVRSPLHF
. TRBJ1-5 TRBD1 TRBV30 TGTGCCTGGAGTGCCCAGGGGGTCCAGCCCCAGCATTTT CAWSAQGVQPQHF
. TRBJ2-3 . TRBV18 TGTGCCAGCTCACCACGGGGCTCAGATACGCAGTATTTT CASSPRGSDTQYF
. TRBJ1-1 . TRBV7-3 TGTGCCAGCAGCTTTAACATGAACACTGAAGCTTTCTTT CASSFNMNTEAFF
. TRBJ1-3 . TRBV28 TGTGCCAGCTACGGACTGGCTGGAAACACCATATATTTT CASYGLAGNTIYF
few TRBJ2-4 . TRBV6-5 TGTGCCAGCAGAGAGACGAGGGCCAAAAACATTCAGTACTTC CASRETRAKNIQYF
. TRBJ1-1 . TRBV4-2 TGTGCCAGCAGCCGTACTAGGGACACTGAAGCTTTCTTT CASSRTRDTEAFF
. TRBJ2-7 TRBD1 TRBV27 TGTGCCAGCAGTTCGCCTTGGACAGGAGGAACCTACGAGCAGTACTTC CASSSPWTGGTYEQYF
. TRBJ1-2 . TRBV28 TGTGCCAGCAGTTTCGTCAGGGCTCCCCGTGGCTACACCTTC CASSFVRAPRGYTF
. TRBJ1-6 . TRBV18 TGTGCCAGCTCACCACCAAATGCGGACAGCCTCAATTCACCCCTCCACTTT CASSPPNADSLNSPLHF
. TRBJ1-6 . TRBV2 TGTGCCAGCAGTGAAGAGGGGTTTTATTCACCCCTCCACTTT CASSEEGFYSPLHF
few TRBJ1-2 TRBD1 TRBV19 TGTGCCAGTAGTATCTTCCGGGACAGGTTCTATGGCTACACCTTC CASSIFRDRFYGYTF
. TRBJ1-1 . TRBV24-1 TGTGCCACCAGTGCCGCCAGGAACACTGAAGCTTTCTTT CATSAARNTEAFF
. TRBJ2-5 . TRBV5-4 TGTGCCAGCACCTCAGACGGACAGAGCCAAGAGACCCAGTACTTC CASTSDGQSQETQYF
. TRBJ2-7 . TRBV7-3 TGTGCCAGCAGCTTCGCTCCGGGGTTGGAGCAGTACTTC CASSFAPGLEQYF
once TRBJ2-5 TRBD2 TRBV5-1 TGCGCCAGCAGCGCGGGACTAGCGGGAGATGTTACGGAGACCCAGTACTTC CASSAGLAGDVTETQYF
few TRBJ2-1 . TRBV5-1 TGCGCCAGCAGCTTGGGTCTAGATAGGAAGTTCTTC CASSLGLDRKFF
. TRBJ2-2 . TRBV18 TGTGCCAGCTCACCCCAGGGGGGACGGAACACCGGGGAGCTGTTTTTT CASSPQGGRNTGELFF
few TRBJ2-7 . TRBV6-2/TRBV6-3 TGTGCCAGCAGTGCCCTACTAGGGCAGTACTTC CASSALLGQYF
. TRBJ2-1 . TRBV2 TGTGCCAGCAGCTTAGGGACTTTGAATGAGCAGTTCTTC CASSLGTLNEQFF
. TRBJ1-3 . TRBV7-2 TGTGCCAGCAGCTTAGGACCTCAGGGGACTGGAAACACCATATATTTT CASSLGPQGTGNTIYF
. TRBJ2-7 TRBD2 TRBV19 TGTGCCAGTACCTCAGCGGGAGCTCCGACGGGGGAGCAGTACTTC CASTSAGAPTGEQYF
once TRBJ1-2 TRBD1 TRBV18 TGTGCCAGCTCACCGGGTGGACAGGGTGATGGCTACACCTTC CASSPGGQGDGYTF
once TRBJ2-7 TRBD2 TRBV2 TGTGCCAGCAGTGCCAGCGGGGGCTCCTACGAGCAGTACTTC CASSASGGSYEQYF
few TRBJ2-2 TRBD2 TRBV10-1 TGCGCCAGTTCCCTGGGACTAGCGGGGAACACCGGGGAGCTGTTTTTT CASSLGLAGNTGELFF
. TRBJ2-4 . TRBV11-3 TGTGCCAGCAGCCCCGGGGGGCGGCTCGGCATTCAGTACTTC CASSPGGRLGIQYF
. TRBJ1-6 . TRBV15 TGTGCCACCAGCAGCGACAGGAGCTCCTATAATTCACCCCTCCACTTT CATSSDRSSYNSPLHF
. TRBJ2-3 TRBD2 TRBV20-1 TGCAGTGCTAGTGACGCTAGCGGGAGAGCCACAGATACGCAGTATTTT CSASDASGRATDTQYF
. TRBJ1-5 . TRBV27 TGTGCCAGCAGTTTATCAGGCAGGTTGAGCAATCAGCCCCAGCATTTT CASSLSGRLSNQPQHF
. TRBJ2-3 . TRBV6-5 TGTGCCAGCAGTTACTCGATTTTAGCAGATACGCAGTATTTT CASSYSILADTQYF
. TRBJ2-5 TRBD2 TRBV5-1 TGCGCCAGCAGCTTAGCGGGGGGCCAATTGGGGGAGACCCAGTACTTC CASSLAGGQLGETQYF
. TRBJ1-6 . TRBV5-1 TGCGCCAGCAGCGAACGTACAGGCGTCAGCTCCTATAATTCACCCCTCCACTTT CASSERTGVSSYNSPLHF
. TRBJ2-5 . TRBV28 TGTGCCAGCCAGGGAGGTCAAGAGACCCAGTACTTC CASQGGQETQYF
. TRBJ2-3 . TRBV5-7 TGTGCCAGCAGCTTGGACCCCCGACTAGTCTGGGGGGAAGATACGCAGTATTTT CASSLDPRLVWGEDTQYF
. TRBJ1-2 TRBD1 TRBV24-1 TGTGCCACCAGAGACCCTGAGGGGGACAGGAGATACTATGGCTACACCTTC CATRDPEGDRRYYGYTF
few TRBJ2-7 TRBD1 TRBV28 TGTGCCAGCAGTTCCCTCGACAGGGGTAGGGAGCAGTACTTC CASSSLDRGREQYF
. TRBJ1-2 . TRBV24-1 TGTGCCACCAGTGACAGGAATGGCGTTTATGGCTACACCTTC CATSDRNGVYGYTF
. TRBJ1-2 . TRBV30 TGTGCCAGGGAAGGGGTCTATGGCTACACCTTC CAREGVYGYTF
. TRBJ1-6 TRBD1 TRBV14 TGTGCCAGCAGCTTAATGGAGGGACAGGGGGCACCCCTCCACTTT CASSLMEGQGAPLHF
. TRBJ2-1 TRBD1 TRBV27 TGTGCCAGCATCCTAAGACAGGGAGTGGGCAATGAGCAGTTCTTC CASILRQGVGNEQFF
. TRBJ2-5 TRBD1 TRBV24-1 TGTGCCACCAGTGATGCCGACAGGGGGCGCGGGGAGACCCAGTACTTC CATSDADRGRGETQYF
. TRBJ1-5 . TRBV19 TGTGCCAGTAGTCCAGCGTATCAGCCCCAGCATTTT CASSPAYQPQHF
few TRBJ1-1 . TRBV28 TGTGCCAGCAGTTGGACCTACAGGGAAGCTTTCTTT CASSWTYREAFF
. TRBJ2-7 . TRBV10-3 TGTGCCATCAGCCCATCCTACGAGCAGTACTTC CAISPSYEQYF
. TRBJ2-7 . TRBV28 TGTGCCAGCAGTACGGGTGGTGACGAGCAGTACTTC CASSTGGDEQYF
. TRBJ2-5 TRBD1 TRBV7-9 TGTGCCAGCAGTCTCGGACAGGGGAAGAAAGAGACCCAGTACTTC CASSLGQGKKETQYF
. TRBJ1-1 . TRBV7-3 TGTGCCAGCAGCTCACAGGGACGGATGAACACTGAAGCTTTCTTT CASSSQGRMNTEAFF